Presented here are 29 T cell receptor beta chains from one specimen sequenced in a study of a mutant IDH1 vaccine in newly diagnosed glioma. Using immunoSEQ multiplex PCR, the repertoire was profiled, and TCRdb retains in-frame clones only, with some absent. In the table there are around 50,000 clones, about 90% of which are singletons. Antigen specificity for these receptors is unknown. The time point: week 5, during vaccination. Each dose of the vaccine consisted of 300 ug of mutant IDH1 20-mer peptide, with topical imiquimod. The input for sequencing was PBMCs, taken from a glioma patient whose treatment included an IDH1 peptide vaccine. All receptors derive from a woman aged 35 to 49 with glioma.

This sequence joins TRBV2 and TRBJ1-3; no definite D call. The CDR3 is 16 residues long. Trimming removed 6 bases from V and 4 bases from J, with 19 bases in between. Germline lookup yields CDR1 SNHLY and CDR2 FYNNEI. CDR3 nucleotide sequence: TGTGCCAGCAGCCTAACGGACGCCTCTTGGGGAAACACCATATATTTT. Amino acids: CASSLTDASWGNTIYF.

J is TRBJ1-1 and V is TRBV5-4, with TRBD1 matching 8 bases. From germline, CDR1 is SGHNT and CDR2 YYREEE (reference sequence). The CDR3 sequence is 14 residues long. With 4 bases clipped from V and 5 bases from J, the junction kept 7 bases outside the gene matches. CDR3 loop: CASSKQQGGTEAFF. DNA for the CDR3: TGTGCCAGCAGCAAACAACAGGGGGGAACTGAAGCTTTCTTT.

The J gene is TRBJ2-7, the V gene TRBV13; TRBD2 matches 7 bases. Germline values: CDR1 PRHDT, CDR2 FYEKMQ (reference sequence). Trimming cost V 5 bases and J 3 bases; bases outside gene matches: 7. This CDR3 has 14 residues. CDR3 DNA: TGTGCCAGCAGCCCGACTAGCCCCAACTACGAGCAGTACTTC. Encoded protein: CASSPTSPNYEQYF.

This chain joins TRBV5-1 and TRBJ2-5, with 10 positions matching TRBD1. The CDR3 totals 14 residues. Per germline, CDR1 SGHRS and CDR2 YFSETQ. V lost 2 bases, J lost 5 bases, and 3 bases stayed unmatched. The CDR3 is CASSFGGQGETQYF. The CDR3 DNA sequence: TGCGCCAGCAGCTTTGGGGGACAGGGGGAGACCCAGTACTTC.

The V and J genes are TRBV4-2 and TRBJ2-7, with TRBD2 matching 11 bases. CDR1 and CDR2 from the germline V gene are LGHNA and YNFKEQ. The trim removed 0 bases at V and 4 bases at J, leaving 11 bases unmatched. The CDR3 has 18 residues. The CDR3 sequence is CASSQDLTGTSGPYEQYF. Here the CDR3 DNA reads TGTGCCAGCAGCCAAGATCTGACGGGGACTAGCGGTCCTTACGAGCAGTACTTC.

This chain joins TRBV10-1 and TRBJ1-1, with D perhaps TRBD1 (6 bases). CDR3 length: 14 residues. Germline CDR1 and CDR2: WNHNN and SYGVQD (reference sequence). The V end lost 3 bases, the J end lost 0 bases, and 8 bases lay between the germline ends. CDR3 region: CASSEKGVNTEAFF. In nucleotides, the CDR3 is TGCGCCAGCAGTGAAAAGGGGGTGAACACTGAAGCTTTCTTT.

This clone was found once. The genes are TRBV2 and TRBJ1-1, with a tentative D call TRBD1 (6 bases). Per the germline V gene, CDR1 is SNHLY and CDR2 is FYNNEI. The CDR3 has 15 amino acids. The V end lost 7 bases, the J end lost 6 bases, and 21 bases lay between the germline ends. The chain's CDR3 is CASIEDEGVDPEAFF. DNA of the CDR3: TGTGCCAGCATCGAAGATGAGGGGGTTGATCCTGAAGCTTTCTTT. Based on the CDR3 plus reference TRBV2 and TRBJ1-1, the full variable domain is EPEVTQTPSHQVTQMGQEVILRCVPISNHLYFYWYRQILGQKVEFLVSFYNNEISEKSEIFDDQFSVERPDGSNFTLKIRSTKLEDSAMYFCASIEDEGVDPEAFFGQGTRLTVV.

V is TRBV6-5 and J is TRBJ2-7; no clear D gene. The CDR3 is made up of 12 amino acids. Looked up from germline, CDR1 is MNHEY and CDR2 is SVGAGI. V lost 6 bases and J lost 3, with 9 bases in between. The DNA of the CDR3 is TGTGCCAGCAGCTCGGCTAGCTACGAGCAGTACTTC. Amino acid sequence: CASSSASYEQYF.

The chain employs TRBV9 and TRBJ1-5, with a possible D match to TRBD1 (6 bases). CDR3 length: 15 amino acids. The V end lost 0 bases, the J end lost 6 bases, and 13 bases lay between the germline ends. Germline CDR1 and CDR2: SGDLS and YYNGEE. This CDR3 reads CASSVGGGQGQPQHF. The CDR3, as DNA: TGTGCCAGCAGCGTAGGAGGGGGGCAGGGTCAGCCCCAGCATTTT.

This clone was detected once. J is TRBJ2-7 and V is TRBV5-1, with 8 bases aligning to TRBD1. V shed 3 bases, J shed 4 bases, and the junction held 15 bases outside the gene matches. Germline lookup yields CDR1 SGHRS and CDR2 YFSETQ. This CDR3 spans 17 amino acids. This chain's CDR3 is CASSSHPQDRVGYEQYF. The CDR3 nucleotides read TGCGCCAGCAGCTCTCACCCCCAGGACAGGGTCGGTTACGAGCAGTACTTC.

The chain employs TRBV4-2 and TRBJ2-3; D perhaps matches TRBD2 (5 bases). The V gene's germline CDR1 is LGHNA and CDR2 YNFKEQ. The CDR3 sequence is 16 residues long. V lost 1 base, J lost 4 bases, and 15 bases lay in between. CDR3 amino acids: CASSQVPLGDPDTQYF. The CDR3 DNA sequence: TGTGCCAGCAGCCAAGTGCCGCTCGGGGATCCAGATACGCAGTATTTT.

This sequence joins TRBV11-2 and TRBJ2-3; TRBD2 matches at 14 bases. V lost 5 bases and J lost 5; bases outside the gene matches: 3. The CDR3 is made up of 15 amino acids. Germline lookup yields CDR1 SGHAT and CDR2 FQNNGV. DNA for the CDR3: TGTGCCAGCAGCATCGGACTAGCGGGAGGAGATACGCAGTATTTT. Protein sequence: CASSIGLAGGDTQYF.

V and J are TRBV15 and TRBJ1-1; no clear D. Germline CDR1 reads LNHNV; CDR2 reads YYDKDF (reference sequence). V shed 5 bases and J shed 3 bases, with 7 bases lying between them. The CDR3 runs 12 residues. The CDR3 region is CATSFLDTEAFF. The CDR3 region has the DNA TGTGCCACCAGCTTTCTAGACACTGAAGCTTTCTTT.

The V and J genes are TRBV29-1 and TRBJ2-1; the match to TRBD2 covers 7 bases. From germline, CDR1 is SQVTM and CDR2 ANQGSEA. After removal of 5 bases from V and 4 bases from J, the junction contained 8 bases not matched to a gene. The CDR3 length is 14 residues. The CDR3 protein is CSVWGGSKYNEQFF. In nucleotides, the CDR3 is TGCAGCGTTTGGGGAGGGAGTAAGTACAATGAGCAGTTCTTC.

This clone was seen more than once but under ten times. The chain employs TRBV27 and TRBJ1-1; tentatively, D is TRBD1 (6 bases). V was clipped by 6 bases and J by 10 bases, with 21 bases between them. CDR3 length: 14 amino acids. In germline, CDR1 is MNHEY, CDR2 SMNVEV (reference sequence). CDR3 protein: CASRTLRGRLGAFF. The DNA for the CDR3 is TGTGCCAGCAGAACCCTAAGGGGGAGGTTGGGAGCTTTCTTT.

The chain employs TRBV7-9 and TRBJ2-5; 9 bases fit TRBD2. V gave up 5 bases and J gave up 5 bases; unmatched junction bases: 12. Germline V gene data show CDR1 as SEHNR and CDR2 as FQNEAQ (reference sequence). There are 16 residues in the CDR3. CDR3 amino acids: CASSPAVAGGMETQYF. For the CDR3, the DNA is TGTGCCAGCAGCCCCGCGGTCGCGGGAGGGATGGAGACCCAGTACTTC.

This clone was found once. The rearrangement joins TRBV2 to TRBJ2-7, with a weak D call TRBD1 (5 bases). Trimming stripped 6 bases from V and 6 bases from J, with 15 bases between. The germline CDR1 and CDR2 sequences are SNHLY and FYNNEI. This CDR3 spans 13 amino acids. CDR3 in DNA: TGTGCCAGCAGCGTAGACAGCCGTGGCGAGCAGTACTTC. This codes for CASSVDSRGEQYF.

This rearrangement joins TRBV2 to TRBJ1-2; 7 bases are shared with TRBD1. CDR1 is SNHLY, CDR2 FYNNEI, per germline. V trimming: 5 bases; J trimming: 8 bases; junction bases outside the gene matches: 5. There are 12 residues in the CDR3. The CDR3 DNA reads as TGTGCCAGCAGTACCACAGGGGCAGGCTACACCTTC. As protein: CASSTTGAGYTF.

V usage is TRBV11-1 and J usage is TRBJ2-2; no firm D call. This CDR3 spans 13 amino acids. Germline lookup yields CDR1 SGHAT and CDR2 FQDESV (reference sequence). Trimming removed 5 bases from V and 5 bases from J, with 9 bases in between. The CDR3 region is CASSLWVTGELFF. The CDR3 bases are TGTGCCAGCAGCCTATGGGTGACCGGGGAGCTGTTTTTT.

This chain connects TRBV5-1 to TRBJ1-5; possibly TRBD1 for D (5 bases). The CDR3 loop spans 15 amino acids. The germline CDR1 and CDR2 sequences are SGHRS and YFSETQ. V lost 3 bases, J lost 2 bases, and 12 bases lay in between. CDR3 sequence reads: CASSSGAGGNQPQHF. CDR3 nucleotide sequence: TGCGCCAGCAGCTCCGGGGCTGGGGGCAATCAGCCCCAGCATTTT. Variable domain in full (rest from reference TRBV5-1 and TRBJ1-5): KAGVTQTPRYLIKTRGQQVTLSCSPISGHRSVSWYQQTPGQGLQFLFEYFSETQRNKGNFPGRFSGRQFSNSRSEMNVSTLELGDSALYLCASSSGAGGNQPQHFGDGTRLSIL.

The chain links TRBV2 to TRBJ1-4; unclear D gene. This CDR3 contains 11 residues. CDR1 and CDR2 from the germline V gene are SNHLY and FYNNEI. The ends were cut back, 4 bases at V and 8 bases at J, with 5 bases in the middle. This CDR3 reads CASSGGEKLFF. CDR3 nucleotide sequence: TGTGCCAGCAGTGGGGGAGAAAAACTGTTTTTT.

This clone is a singleton in its sample. The CDR3 DNA follows: TGCAGCGCGACGGGGGTGGGGGCTTGGAATGAAAAACTGTTTTTT. Encoded protein: CSATGVGAWNEKLFF. This chain links TRBV29-1 with TRBJ1-4, with D maybe TRBD1 (6 bases). Deletions cut 7 bases from V and 5 bases from J, with 20 bases between. The CDR3 has 15 amino acids. Germline V gives CDR1 SQVTM, CDR2 ANQGSEA.

This rearrangement joins TRBV27 to TRBJ2-3, with 10 nucleotides matching TRBD2. The CDR3 length is 14 residues. Per germline, CDR1 MNHEY and CDR2 SMNVEV (reference sequence). V was clipped by 7 bases and J by 2 bases; unmatched bases: 3. DNA for the CDR3: TGTGCCAGCAAAGCGGGGGGGCCCACAGATACGCAGTATTTT. Translation: CASKAGGPTDTQYF.

On this clone: One junction end disagrees with the germline gene, perhaps due to a read error. The V call is TRBV5-1, the J call TRBJ2-3, with 9 bases lining up with TRBD2. The CDR3 is 18 residues long. Germline CDR1 is SGHRS and CDR2 is YFSETQ. CDR3 loop: CASSLALLAGTSTDTQCF. CDR3 nucleotide sequence: TGCGCCAGCAGCTTGGCCTTACTAGCGGGTACTAGCACAGATACGCAGTGTTTT.

The rearrangement links TRBV2 to TRBJ2-1; 9 bases fit TRBD2. V shed 3 bases, J shed 3 bases, and the junction held 9 bases outside the gene matches. Germline V lookup: CDR1 SNHLY, CDR2 FYNNEI. The CDR3 runs 17 residues. CDR3 DNA sequence: TGTGCCAGCAGTGAGCCCAATAGCGGGAGTAGCTACAATGAGCAGTTCTTC. Translating it yields CASSEPNSGSSYNEQFF.

The chain recombines TRBV29-1 with TRBJ2-5, with D perhaps matching TRBD1 (6 bases). This CDR3 is built from 15 residues. Trimming shortened V by 4 bases and J by 5 bases, and 20 bases separated the two germline ends. Per the germline V gene, CDR1 is SQVTM and CDR2 is ANQGSEA. The CDR3 loop is CSVALTGRSAETQYF. CDR3 nucleotides: TGCAGCGTTGCGCTTACAGGGCGAAGCGCGGAGACCCAGTACTTC.

This chain joins TRBV10-2 and TRBJ1-3, with D uncertain. The CDR3 has 14 residues. V lost 2 bases and J 0 bases, leaving 5 bases between the germline ends. CDR1 and CDR2 (germline): WSHSY, SAAADI. The CDR3 protein is CASSEPHSGNTIYF. The DNA of the CDR3 is TGCGCCAGCAGTGAGCCCCACTCTGGAAACACCATATATTTT.

The chain links TRBV19 to TRBJ1-5; D might be TRBD1 (6 bases). Germline assignment: CDR1 LNHDA and CDR2 SQIVND (reference sequence). Trimming shortened V by 6 bases and J by 7 bases, and 22 bases separated the two germline ends. The CDR3 contains 16 residues. For the CDR3, the DNA is TGTGCCAGTAGGACCGCCGGTGGGGGGCTGGAACAGCCCCAGCATTTT. Residues: CASRTAGGGLEQPQHF.

This clone was picked up one time. V is TRBV6-1 and J is TRBJ2-6, with TRBD1 matching 8 bases. CDR3 length: 15 amino acids. J lost 2 bases, V lost 4 bases, and 1 base had no gene match. Germline-derived CDR1 and CDR2 are MNHNS and SASEGT. For the CDR3, the DNA is TGTGCCAGCAGTGTACAGGGGGCTGGGGCCAACGTCCTGACTTTC. Amino acids: CASSVQGAGANVLTF.